Presented here are 31 T cell receptor beta chains from one specimen sequenced in a study of blood T cells in healthy people across ages. It was with a sample-barcoded 5' primer and a J-beta primer mix that a second PCR of roughly 7 to 12 cycles was run. TCRdb recomputed calls from the 5' RACE reads with MiXCR, one row per CDR3 protein. Among approximately 1,000,000 distinct CDR3 sequences listed, 35% to 45% were seen once. What was sequenced was blood. The receptors come from a man between 18 and 29 years old in good health.

The J gene is TRBJ1-4, the V gene TRBV7-2; D remains unclear. V was trimmed by 0 bases and J by 12 bases, leaving 17 bases between them. The CDR3 consists of 15 residues. The germline V gene has CDR1 SGHTA and CDR2 FQGNSA. CDR3 sequence (DNA): TGTGCCAGCAGCTTAGCGTCCGTGGTACAGCAGGAACTGTTTTTT. It specifies CASSLASVVQQELFF.

This clonotype has at least ten counts. The chain links TRBV20-1 to TRBJ2-7, with 7 nucleotides matching TRBD2. This CDR3 spans 11 amino acids. The V segment lost 4 bases and the J segment 4 bases; nucleotides outside the gene matches: 1. Germline V gene data show CDR1 as DFQATT and CDR2 as SNEGSKA (reference sequence). CDR3 nucleotides: TGCAGTGCTACGCGGGGGTACGAGCAGTACTTC. Protein sequence: CSATRGYEQYF.

The chain recombines TRBV20-1 with TRBJ2-3; D tentatively fits TRBD1 or TRBD2 (5 bases each). V lost 4 bases and J lost 10, with 21 bases in between. Germline V gene lookup returns CDR1 DFQATT and CDR2 SNEGSKA (reference sequence). This CDR3 region has 14 residues. The chain's CDR3 is CSAKSQGPHGPQYF. CDR3 bases: TGCAGTGCTAAATCGCAGGGACCCCACGGGCCGCAGTATTTT.

This clonotype was seen only a few times. The rearrangement uses TRBV2 and TRBJ1-1; TRBD1 is a possible D gene (6 bases). The V gene lost 5 bases and the J gene lost 7 bases, with 14 bases spanning the gap. The CDR3 runs to 13 residues. Germline V lookup: CDR1 SNHLY, CDR2 FYNNEI. CDR3 sequence reads: CASSFNRAGEAFF. Written as DNA, the CDR3 is TGTGCCAGCAGTTTTAACAGGGCCGGTGAAGCTTTCTTT.

Concerning this clonotype itself: With a much larger clone just one base away, this may be a read error. The V gene is TRBV27, the J gene TRBJ1-2, with 7 positions matching TRBD1. The CDR3 runs 13 residues. Germline CDR1 is MNHEY and CDR2 is SMNVEV (reference sequence). Trimming took 8 bases from V and 4 from J; bases not matched to a gene: 7. In DNA, the CDR3 is TGTGCCAGCGGTTCCTGGGACAGCTATGGCTACACCTTC. Protein product: CASGSWDSYGYTF.

The table lists this clonotype with a few counts. This chain uses TRBV6-5 with TRBJ2-7; D remains ambiguous. The V and J ends lost 6 bases and 11 bases respectively, with 14 bases between them. Looked up from germline, CDR1 is MNHEY and CDR2 is SVGAGI. The CDR3 runs to 11 residues. CDR3 sequence reads: CASSDSSSEYF. The CDR3, as DNA: TGTGCCAGCAGCGACTCCTCGTCGGAGTACTTC.

CDR3 DNA: TGTGCCTGGAGGAAACCGGGACAACGAGAGACCCAGTACTTC. Residues: CAWRKPGQRETQYF. The chain combines TRBV30 with TRBJ2-5; tentatively, D is TRBD1 (6 bases). The CDR3 has 14 residues. Looked up from germline, CDR1 is GTSNPN and CDR2 is SVGIG (reference sequence). V gave up 3 bases and J gave up 4 bases, with 15 bases separating them.

The chain joins TRBV5-6 to TRBJ1-6; 9 positions match TRBD1. Losses at the gene ends were 5 bases for V and 6 bases for J; bases not matched to a gene: 6. CDR3 length equals 15 residues. Germline V gene lookup returns CDR1 SGHDT and CDR2 YYEEEE. The DNA for the CDR3 is TGTGCCAGCAGACCTCGACAGGGGGGTAATTCACCCCTCCACTTT. Encoded protein: CASRPRQGGNSPLHF.

This clonotype appeared many times. The gene calls are TRBV29-1 and TRBJ1-1; D remains ambiguous. The CDR3 is made up of 13 amino acids. The V gene lost 4 bases and the J gene lost 0 bases, with 9 bases spanning the gap. Germline CDR1 reads SQVTM; CDR2 reads ANQGSEA. The CDR3 here is CSVGGLMNTEAFF. In DNA form, the CDR3 reads TGCAGCGTTGGTGGGCTCATGAACACTGAAGCTTTCTTT.

The chain joins TRBV5-5 to TRBJ1-2; D not resolved. V lost 2 bases and J 3 bases, leaving 14 bases between the germline ends. The CDR3 extends over 15 amino acids. Germline V gene data show CDR1 as SGHKS and CDR2 as YYEKEE (reference sequence). CDR3 in DNA: TGTGCCAGCAGCTTAGGACCGAAACCCGACTATGGCTACACCTTC. Translation: CASSLGPKPDYGYTF.

This clonotype was detected a few times. The chain employs TRBV9 and TRBJ2-1, with a weak D call TRBD1 (5 bases). This CDR3 region has 13 residues. CDR1 and CDR2 (germline): SGDLS, YYNGEE. Trimming removed 4 bases at V and 8 bases at J, with 13 bases between. The CDR3 sequence: CASSWTSVDEQFF. The CDR3 coding sequence is TGTGCCAGCAGCTGGACATCTGTCGATGAGCAGTTCTTC. Combining the CDR3 with reference TRBV9 and TRBJ2-1 gives the whole variable domain DSGVTQTPKHLITATGQRVTLRCSPRSGDLSVYWYQQSLDQGLQFLIQYYNGEERAKGNILERFSAQQFPDLHSELNLSSLELGDSALYFCASSWTSVDEQFFGPGTRLTVL.

The sample holds many counts of this clonotype. The chain links TRBV20-1 to TRBJ2-3, with D maybe TRBD2 (6 bases). CDR1 and CDR2 from the germline V gene are DFQATT and SNEGSKA (reference sequence). V was trimmed by 6 bases and J by 0 bases, leaving 13 bases between them. The length of the CDR3 is 14 residues. The CDR3 loop is CSARGGESTDTQYF. Here the CDR3 DNA reads TGCAGTGCCCGGGGAGGAGAAAGCACAGATACGCAGTATTTT.

This clonotype occurred a few times. The gene calls are TRBV4-1 and TRBJ1-2, with D uncertain. Germline CDR1 MGHRA, CDR2 YSYEKL. Trimming took 1 base from V and 0 from J, leaving 9 bases between them. The length of the CDR3 is 15 residues. CDR3 loop: CASSQALGANYGYTF. CDR3 DNA: TGCGCCAGCAGCCAAGCGTTGGGTGCTAACTATGGCTACACCTTC.

J is TRBJ2-2 and V is TRBV25-1; the D gene is possibly TRBD2 (6 bases). The CDR3 has 15 residues. The V end was cut by 7 bases, the J end by 6 bases, with 18 bases between. CDR1 is MGHDK and CDR2 is SYGVNS in the germline V gene. CDR3 in DNA: TGTGCCAGCACTGACCGAGGACTACAACCCGGGGAGCTGTTTTTT. Protein product: CASTDRGLQPGELFF.

This clonotype has just one count. The chain employs TRBV20-1 and TRBJ1-6; TRBD1 might be the D (5 bases). The CDR3 loop spans 15 amino acids. Germline V lookup: CDR1 DFQATT, CDR2 SNEGSKA (reference sequence). V dropped 1 base and J dropped 5 bases, with 12 bases sitting between them. The CDR3 region has the DNA TGCAGTGCTAGAGTGGGGGGGAGAAATAATTCACCCCTCCACTTT. Protein product: CSARVGGRNNSPLHF.

This clonotype has just a few counts. The genes are TRBV12-3 or TRBV12-4 and TRBJ1-1, with 11 bases matching TRBD1. The CDR3 has 16 residues. V was pared by 4 bases and J by 0 bases, with 4 bases of the junction left unmatched. The chain's CDR3 is CASSWDRGALNTEAFF. CDR3 sequence (DNA): TGTGCCAGCAGTTGGGACAGGGGGGCTCTGAACACTGAAGCTTTCTTT.

A remark on this clonotype: The junction departs from the called germline gene at one end, perhaps through a read error. V is TRBV7-2 and J is TRBJ1-6; D unclear. The germline V gene encodes CDR1 SGHTA and CDR2 FQGNSA. The length of the CDR3 is 14 residues. In nucleotides, the CDR3 is TGTGCCAGCAGCTTATCCGGAGGTGGTTCACCCCCCCACTTT. Amino acid sequence: CASSLSGGGSPPHF.

This chain uses TRBV20-1 with TRBJ1-1, with TRBD1 matching over 7 bases. This CDR3 has 14 amino acids. Germline CDR1 DFQATT, CDR2 SNEGSKA (reference sequence). Trimming took 6 bases from V and 4 from J; bases not matched to a gene: 11. The CDR3 spells CSATRGGAGTEAFF. The CDR3 bases are TGCAGTGCCACCCGAGGGGGCGCAGGCACTGAAGCTTTCTTT.

J is TRBJ2-4 and V is TRBV7-9; tentatively, D is TRBD1 (6 bases). Germline V CDR1 and CDR2: SEHNR, FQNEAQ (reference sequence). With 5 bases removed from V and 0 bases from J, the gap between germline ends came to 20 bases. The CDR3 spans 18 residues. CDR3 loop: CASSPKTGKIIAKNIQYF. CDR3 nucleotide sequence: TGTGCCAGCAGCCCAAAAACAGGGAAAATCATAGCCAAAAACATTCAGTACTTC.

In its sample, this clonotype was seen a few times. The gene calls are TRBV28 and TRBJ2-3; TRBD2 agrees at 12 bases. This CDR3 is built from 16 residues. V shed 6 bases, J shed 5 bases, and the junction held 9 bases outside the gene matches. Germline assignment: CDR1 MDHEN and CDR2 SYDVKM. CDR3 sequence (DNA): TGTGCCAGCAGGTCACCGGGACTAGCGGGCCAAGATACGCAGTATTTT. Encoded protein: CASRSPGLAGQDTQYF.

This rearrangement joins TRBV3-1 to TRBJ2-3; D is uncertain. This CDR3 is built from 13 residues. Germline V CDR1 and CDR2: LGHDT, YNNKEL (reference sequence). The V gene lost 6 bases and the J gene lost 4 bases, with 11 bases spanning the gap. CDR3 in DNA: TGTGCCAGCAGGGACCTCCTGTCAGATACGCAGTATTTT. This codes for CASRDLLSDTQYF.

The chain couples TRBV25-1 to TRBJ1-1; 8 bases match TRBD1. This CDR3 spans 14 amino acids. The germline CDR1 and CDR2 sequences are MGHDK and SYGVNS. V lost 8 bases and J lost 1; bases outside the gene matches: 6. The CDR3 DNA follows: TGTGCCAGCGGAACACAGGGGGGGAACACTGAAGCTTTCTTT. This translates into CASGTQGGNTEAFF.

This clonotype was detected only a few times. The V gene is TRBV2, the J gene TRBJ1-1, with TRBD1 as a possible D gene (5 bases). V lost 0 bases and J lost 4, with 18 bases in between. The length of the CDR3 is 17 residues. CDR1 and CDR2 from the germline V gene are SNHLY and FYNNEI. CDR3 residues: CASSEAGSFYRSTEAFF. As DNA, the CDR3 is TGTGCCAGCAGTGAAGCGGGAAGCTTCTACAGGAGCACTGAAGCTTTCTTT.

This chain connects TRBV19 to TRBJ2-1, with unresolved D. The ends were cut back, 3 bases at V and 9 bases at J, with 12 bases in the middle. CDR1 and CDR2 (germline): LNHDA, SQIVND (reference sequence). CDR3 size: 13 residues. The CDR3 loop reads CASSISPGGEQFF. DNA of the CDR3: TGTGCCAGTAGTATTAGTCCGGGCGGTGAGCAGTTCTTC.

The V call is TRBV29-1, the J call TRBJ2-7, with a weak D call TRBD1 (6 bases). Germline values: CDR1 SQVTM, CDR2 ANQGSEA. V lost 3 bases to trimming and J lost 2 bases, with 11 bases between them. This CDR3 comprises 13 residues. CDR3 nucleotides: TGCAGCGTTGAGGCGGACAGACCCTACGAGCAGTACTTC. Residues: CSVEADRPYEQYF.

Of note for this clonotype: The junction shows a germline mismatch at one end, possibly a read error. This chain links TRBV4-3 with TRBJ2-1; 12 bases are shared with TRBD2. The CDR3 runs to 17 residues. Germline V CDR1 and CDR2: LGHNA, YSLEER. Written as DNA, the CDR3 is TGCACCAGCAGCCAAGATGGCCTAGCGGGGGGGCCTGGTGAGCAGTTCTTC. As protein: CTSSQDGLAGGPGEQFF.

This clonotype was recorded a few times. The DNA of the CDR3 is TGCAGTGCTGGCCCGGGACAGGGCTACGAGCAGTACTTC. Protein: CSAGPGQGYEQYF. The chain recombines TRBV20-1 with TRBJ2-7; TRBD1 matches at 9 bases. V dropped 5 bases and J dropped 3; count of bases not matched to a gene: 5. Germline CDR1 is DFQATT and CDR2 is SNEGSKA (reference sequence). This CDR3 contains 13 residues.

This clonotype was found a few times. This sequence joins TRBV10-3 and TRBJ2-2; D gene unclear. This CDR3 has 14 residues. Deletions cut 10 bases from V and 4 bases from J, with 16 bases between. Germline assignment: CDR1 ENHRY and CDR2 SYGVKD. CDR3 sequence: CASLGESTTGELFF. For the CDR3, the DNA is TGTGCCAGTTTGGGCGAATCCACCACCGGGGAGCTGTTTTTT.

A few counts support this clonotype. V usage is TRBV12-3 or TRBV12-4 and J usage is TRBJ1-2, with D unresolved. The length of the CDR3 is 10 residues. The CDR3 DNA reads as TGTGCGACCTCGGGGTGTGGCTACACCTTC. It encodes CATSGCGYTF.

The V call is TRBV29-1, the J call TRBJ2-2; a possible D gene is TRBD2 (5 bases). V was trimmed by 4 bases and J by 6 bases, leaving 12 bases between them. The CDR3 consists of 13 residues. The germline V gene has CDR1 SQVTM and CDR2 ANQGSEA. CDR3: CSVGGNGPGELFF. The CDR3 nucleotides read TGCAGCGTTGGAGGGAACGGGCCCGGGGAGCTGTTTTTT.

The chain employs TRBV4-3 and TRBJ1-2, with a tentative D call TRBD1 (5 bases). Trimming removed 2 bases at V and 0 bases at J, with 7 bases between. This CDR3 is built from 14 residues. Per the germline V gene, CDR1 is LGHNA and CDR2 is YSLEER. The CDR3 loop is CASSQRQTNYGYTF. CDR3 bases: TGCGCCAGCAGCCAAAGACAGACTAACTATGGCTACACCTTC.